One and the same sample provided the 19 T cell receptor beta chains below, sequenced in a study of T-cell reconstitution after alpha-beta-depleted transplantation in children. The TCRbeta library was prepared with unique molecular identifiers. TCRdb used MiXCR to reprocess the PCR reads, holding one entry per CDR3 protein. Of about 400,000 distinct CDR3 sequences listed, roughly 14% are singletons. The input for sequencing was PBMCs, taken from the stem cell graft. Every receptor here comes from a human donor who donated a stem cell graft to a child with Fanconi anemia.

The chain couples TRBV12-3 or TRBV12-4 to TRBJ1-5; tentative D call: TRBD1 (5 bases). With 7 bases removed from V and 0 bases from J, the gap between germline ends came to 13 bases. The CDR3 is 15 amino acids. The chain's CDR3 is CASNTDIYSNQPQHF. CDR3 DNA sequence: TGTGCCAGCAACACGGACATTTATAGCAATCAGCCCCAGCATTTT.

This clonotype was recorded many times. The rearrangement links TRBV29-1 to TRBJ2-2; 9 bases fit TRBD1. The germline V gene has CDR1 SQVTM and CDR2 ANQGSEA. CDR3 length equals 14 residues. J was trimmed by 6 bases and V by 4 bases; bases with no gene match: 6. The DNA for the CDR3 is TGCAGCGTTGCCTCGGGACAGGGATCCGGGGAGCTGTTTTTT. Protein: CSVASGQGSGELFF.

This clonotype has at least ten counts. The chain combines TRBV29-1 with TRBJ2-1; TRBD2 agrees at 9 bases. The germline V gene encodes CDR1 SQVTM and CDR2 ANQGSEA. The CDR3 contains 14 residues. J lost 2 bases, V lost 3 bases, and 2 bases had no gene match. The CDR3 sequence: CSVDLAGTYNEQFF. CDR3 nucleotide sequence: TGCAGCGTTGACCTAGCGGGGACCTACAATGAGCAGTTCTTC.

This clonotype was seen many times. The chain links TRBV7-2 to TRBJ1-1; TRBD1 aligns across 7 bases. Germline CDR1 and CDR2: SGHTA and FQGNSA. V trimming: 3 bases; J trimming: 0 bases; junction bases outside the gene matches: 7. The CDR3 is made up of 16 amino acids. The CDR3 sequence is CASSFRQGTMNTEAFF. CDR3 nucleotides: TGTGCCAGCAGCTTCCGACAGGGAACGATGAACACTGAAGCTTTCTTT.

In its sample, this clonotype was seen a few times. The rearrangement joins TRBV3-1 to TRBJ1-4; D is possibly TRBD1 (6 bases). CDR1 and CDR2 (germline): LGHDT, YNNKEL (reference sequence). The CDR3 runs to 16 residues. V was cut by 2 bases and J by 8 bases, with 18 bases left in between. CDR3 residues: CASSQSDRTQGEKLFF. The CDR3 coding sequence is TGTGCCAGCAGCCAATCCGACAGGACCCAGGGGGAAAAACTGTTTTTT.

The chain has TRBV4-1 and TRBJ1-2; D is undetermined. Germline V CDR1 and CDR2: MGHRA, YSYEKL. Trimming took 2 bases from V and 8 from J, leaving 18 bases between them. The CDR3 loop spans 15 amino acids. The CDR3 region is CASSQSTMLPEGYTF. In DNA, the CDR3 is TGCGCCAGCAGCCAATCAACCATGCTGCCCGAGGGCTACACCTTC.

The gene calls are TRBV20-1 and TRBJ2-1; 11 bases match TRBD1. The CDR3 is 17 residues long. The germline V gene has CDR1 DFQATT and CDR2 SNEGSKA (reference sequence). V trimming: 3 bases; J trimming: 0 bases; junction bases outside the gene matches: 7. The CDR3 nucleotides are TGCAGTGCTAGGGGGACAGGGGGTGTCTTCTCCTACAATGAGCAGTTCTTC. Protein: CSARGTGGVFSYNEQFF.

This chain links TRBV10-3 with TRBJ1-5; D might be TRBD1 (6 bases). This CDR3 has 14 residues. V lost 2 bases to trimming and J lost 5 bases, with 10 bases between them. The germline gives CDR1 ENHRY, CDR2 SYGVKD. For the CDR3, the DNA is TGTGCCATCAGTGAGATAGCAGGGGATCAGCCCCAGCATTTT. Its translation is CAISEIAGDQPQHF.

This clonotype was counted a few times. V is TRBV3-1 and J is TRBJ2-6, with D unresolved. The germline V gene has CDR1 LGHDT and CDR2 YNNKEL (reference sequence). The CDR3 is made up of 19 amino acids. The V end was cut by 0 bases, the J end by 0 bases, with 15 bases between. This chain's CDR3 is CASSQDFLDLSSGANVLTF. The CDR3 DNA follows: TGTGCCAGCAGCCAAGATTTCCTAGACCTCAGCTCTGGGGCCAACGTCCTGACTTTC.

The chain uses TRBV12-3 or TRBV12-4 and TRBJ2-6; D assignment may be TRBD1 or TRBD2 (5 bases each). The CDR3 has 18 amino acids. Between the trimmed V and J ends, which lost 5 bases and 1 base, there was a span of 18 bases. Here the CDR3 reads CASSGTTEAWSGANVLTF. The DNA for the CDR3 is TGTGCCAGCAGTGGGACGACAGAGGCATGGTCTGGGGCCAACGTCCTGACTTTC.

This clonotype was observed a few times. CDR3 protein: CSVVSGGDYDEQYF. The CDR3 DNA reads as TGCAGCGTTGTAAGCGGCGGGGACTATGACGAGCAGTACTTC. The rearrangement joins TRBV29-1 to TRBJ2-7; TRBD2 agrees at 7 bases. Trimming took 4 bases from V and 5 from J; bases not matched to a gene: 11. Per germline, CDR1 SQVTM and CDR2 ANQGSEA. There are 14 residues in the CDR3.

This sequence joins TRBV27 and TRBJ2-3; D gene ambiguous. CDR1 is MNHEY and CDR2 is SMNVEV in the germline V gene (reference sequence). V was trimmed by 2 bases and J by 0 bases, leaving 6 bases between them. The CDR3 loop spans 14 amino acids. The CDR3 DNA reads TGTGCCAGCAGTTTACCCCATAGCACAGATACGCAGTATTTT. Translating gives CASSLPHSTDTQYF.

This clonotype was counted only a few times. V and J are TRBV7-8 and TRBJ2-7, with D possibly being TRBD1 (5 bases). CDR1 and CDR2 from the germline V gene are SGHVS and FQNEAQ. Trimming took off 4 bases at V and 3 bases at J, with 10 bases between the two ends. The CDR3 extends over 13 amino acids. For the CDR3, the DNA is TGTGCCAGCAGCTCGCCGACAGTCTACGAGCAGTACGTC. Residues: CASSSPTVYEQYV.

This clonotype was found a few times. The rearrangement joins TRBV28 to TRBJ1-5; unclear D gene. V was cut by 5 bases and J by 3 bases, with 11 bases left in between. CDR1 is MDHEN, CDR2 SYDVKM, per germline. CDR3 length: 14 amino acids. The DNA for the CDR3 is TGTGCCAGCAGTCCTCCGGGTCTCAATCAGCCCCAGCATTTT. Its protein is CASSPPGLNQPQHF.

This clonotype came up many times. The genes are TRBV6-5 and TRBJ1-2; no definite D call. Germline-derived CDR1 and CDR2 are MNHEY and SVGAGI. Trimming left V 0 bases short and J 5 bases short, with 10 bases between. The CDR3 is made up of 14 amino acids. CDR3 loop: CASSYSETSYGYTF. CDR3 nucleotide sequence: TGTGCCAGCAGTTACTCCGAGACTTCTTATGGCTACACCTTC.

This clonotype was seen ten or more times. The V gene is TRBV25-1, the J gene TRBJ2-5, with unresolved D. The germline V and J ends were trimmed by 4 bases and 2 bases, with 17 bases remaining between them. Germline CDR1 is MGHDK and CDR2 is SYGVNS. The CDR3 has 16 residues. CDR3 DNA: TGTGCCAGCAGTGGTCCCCCTGAGGCAGCACAAGAGACCCAGTACTTC. Amino acids: CASSGPPEAAQETQYF.

The CDR3 bases are TGTGCCTGGAGTGGGGGTGGACCCTCGGAGTTCTTC. Translated, it gives CAWSGGGPSEFF. The V call is TRBV30, the J call TRBJ2-1, with D unclear. The CDR3 totals 12 residues. V lost 1 base and J lost 14, with 15 bases in between. Germline assignment: CDR1 GTSNPN and CDR2 SVGIG (reference sequence).

This clonotype was seen ten or more times. The gene calls are TRBV28 and TRBJ2-5; TRBD1 or TRBD2 may be the D gene (7 bases each). Germline V lookup: CDR1 MDHEN, CDR2 SYDVKM. Trimming removed 3 bases from V and 2 bases from J, with 13 bases in between. This CDR3 is built from 15 residues. CDR3 residues: CASSLGRDSQETQYF. DNA for the CDR3: TGTGCCAGCAGTTTGGGGAGGGACAGTCAAGAGACCCAGTACTTC.

The CDR3 here is CASSPRQGKDTQYF. CDR3 in DNA: TGTGCCAGCAGCCCAAGACAGGGGAAAGATACGCAGTATTTT. The chain uses TRBV11-2 and TRBJ2-3, with 8 positions matching TRBD1. Per germline, CDR1 SGHAT and CDR2 FQNNGV. This CDR3 comprises 14 residues. The V segment lost 5 bases and the J segment 5 bases; nucleotides outside the gene matches: 6. The whole variable domain, remainder taken from reference TRBV11-2 and TRBJ2-3, is EAGVAQSPRYKIIEKRQSVAFWCNPISGHATLYWYQQILGQGPKLLIQFQNNGVVDDSQLPKDRFSAERLKGVDSTLKIQPAKLEDSAVYLCASSPRQGKDTQYFGPGTRLTVL.